This TCR beta chain was sequenced during a study of T cell clusters in autoimmune cytopenias (dated by TCRdb to between 2018 and 2021). In the study overall: A mean age of approximately 52 years and a median age of 59 years were recorded for the healthy donor controls, of whom 22 of 43 were female. The median TRB sequencing depth was roughly 56,000 reads per sample, and the median number of distinct TRB clonotypes was about 2,500 per sample. The comparison group for autoimmune hepatitis repertoires was 20 to 25 healthy donors matched for age and sex. For primary cytopenia, roughly 25 age-matched healthy donors were used as controls, and for secondary cytopenia, fewer than 15 age-matched CLL patients were used as controls. In autoimmune cytopenia patients, peripheral blood TRB and IGH repertoires were sequenced during active disease and over treatment follow-up, together with healthy, CLL and autoimmune hepatitis controls. The goal of the study was to find out whether patients with autoimmune cytopenia have a disease-specific immune repertoire signature that could be used as a blood-based biomarker.

Each sample's TRB amplification started from approximately 250 ng of peripheral blood genomic DNA, which corresponds to approximately 36,000 genome equivalents. Remarks on this clonotype: Its antigen has not been determined.

The CDR3 holds 17 amino acids from the cysteine to the phenylalanine. No DNA appears here. Looking up the germline V gene yields CDR1 MDHEN and CDR2 SYDVKM. Overall study results and their limits: The GLIPH analysis suggested a lack of physiological T cell clusters in primary autoimmune cytopenia patients, since a few dozen clusters were exclusive to healthy donors whereas some 17 were exclusive to patients. Around 3-fold more exclusive TRB clusters were observed in healthy donors than in active autoimmune hepatitis patients, consistent with an autoimmunity-wide signature. TRB repertoire shifts, with less even repertoires observed in secondary cytopenia and CLL, were mostly attributed to lymphoma bias rather than autoimmunity. In the comparison of secondary cytopenia with CLL, the cluster-lack signature was not observed, apparently because the dominant lymphoma-associated repertoire masked the signature. The T cell clusters were defined only in silico, and the functional role of the clusters was left to be validated experimentally.

To amplify TRB rearrangements, a touch-down multiplex PCR protocol was run with the TRB-A and TRB-B primer pools combined in a single tube. Illumina adapters and sample indices were added to the amplicons through two consecutive PCR reactions performed with Phusion HS II polymerase. The amplicons were purified from gel with the NucleoSpin Gel and PCR Clean-up kit, after which the amplicons were quantified by Qubit and checked for quality on an Agilent 2100 Bioanalyzer. Sequencing of the libraries was done on an Illumina MiSeq with 600-cycle, single-indexed, paired-end runs. Regarding the original processing steps: Alignment and assembly of TRB reads were performed with MiXCR version 2.1.12 and the default MiXCR reference library. Each unique CDR3 nucleotide sequence defined a clone, and only productive sequences with at least two reads were analysed. Repertoire diversity was assessed with alpha-parameterized diversity profiles (alpha 0 to 5), including the Shannon (alpha 1) and Simpson (alpha 2) indices, which were computed with an R script. Combinatorial TRB VJ usage was calculated with the tcR package and was compared between cohorts by principal component analysis performed with ade4. TCRbeta CDR3s were clustered with GLIPH on cohort pairs matched by age and read depth, and cluster frequencies were compared by Wilcoxon test. TCRdb reprocessed the reads and assigns one entry to each CDR3 protein sequence, leaving out DNA. TCRdb's processing, not the authors' own work, is the source of the V and J calls. The sample table records 4,000 or so distinct CDR3 sequences. Approximately 10% of the sample is held by the ten biggest clonotypes.

This sample also belongs to another study, concerning T cell repertoires in aging, cancer and after chemotherapy. The second investigation adds: Six donor age groups were covered, ranging from 30 or younger up to 70 or older, and each group contained at least three individuals. Healthy donor control TCR repertoires were recorded over several months to years and showed clear clonal overlap across re-sampling. In total, the full dataset held about 9 million TCR reads. Significantly lower blood TCR diversity and higher clonality were observed in untreated patients with hematological or solid cancers than in age-matched healthy donors. In healthy donors, the decline in TCR diversity with age was mainly explained by loss of richness, whereas in cancer patients loss of evenness was also found to contribute. In both cancer cohorts, the median generation probability rose over the chemotherapy interval, which suggests that the repertoire was reconstituted through rebound thymic output. It was noted by the authors that conclusions about immunological memory after chemotherapy cannot be drawn from the repertoire data. To look at immunoaging and at how T cells reconstitute after chemotherapy, the study profiled TCR beta repertoires in peripheral blood from both healthy donors and cancer patients. A cohort of 218 cancer patients (over 90 with hematological and 124 with solid cancers) was assembled, and about 95 healthy donors were included as a reference group. Processing of the TRB sequences was carried out with MiXCR versions 2.12 and 3.0.5. Repertoire metrics included Shannon diversity, evenness, clonality (one minus evenness), and alpha-parameterized diversity profiles from alpha 0 to 5. The IGoR algorithm was used to calculate generation probabilities of clones in the paired pre- and post-chemotherapy samples.

The clonotype originates from a human donor in good health. The rearranged segments are TRBV28 and TRBJ2-6; TCRdb designates TRBD1, a call that cannot be tested without DNA. Input material: peripheral blood. CDR3 sequence: CASSRAGGNSGANVLTF.